The 27 T cell receptor beta chains given below trace back to one sample, sequenced in a study of sequential checkpoint blockade in melanoma. Treatment denoted: randomized to nivolumab then ipilimumab (arm A) or the reverse (arm B). TCRdb's table, derived via immunoSEQ multiplex PCR, lists solely in-frame clones and lacks some. The sample lists 8,000 to 10,000 clones; 20% to 25% were seen once. The sequenced sample was tumor tissue (inferred from file names), obtained from a patient given nivolumab and ipilimumab in sequence. These receptors were obtained from a human donor with melanoma.

This clone has a handful of counts. In nucleotides, the CDR3 is TGTGCCAGCAGCTTAATAGGGGACAGTAACTATGGCTACACCTTC. Translation: CASSLIGDSNYGYTF. The chain links TRBV9 to TRBJ1-2; 7 positions match TRBD1. J lost 1 base, V lost 4 bases, and 7 bases had no gene match. CDR1 is SGDLS, CDR2 YYNGEE, per germline. The CDR3 loop spans 15 amino acids.

The V and J genes are TRBV18 and TRBJ2-4; tentative D call: TRBD2 (6 bases). Germline assignment: CDR1 KGHSH and CDR2 LQKENI. V lost 0 bases, J lost 0 bases, and 18 bases lay in between. CDR3 size: 19 residues. The CDR3 sequence: CASSPPAGLGQLAKNIQYF. The CDR3 coding sequence is TGTGCCAGCTCACCACCGGCGGGGCTAGGGCAACTAGCCAAAAACATTCAGTACTTC.

This clone is labeled as medium-sized (0.01 to 0.1%). This rearrangement joins TRBV9 to TRBJ2-3; 13 bases map to TRBD2. The trim removed 2 bases at V and 0 bases at J, leaving 3 bases unmatched. Per the germline V gene, CDR1 is SGDLS and CDR2 is YYNGEE. CDR3 length: 17 residues. The CDR3 loop is CASSVTSGGASTDTQYF. CDR3 nucleotide sequence: TGTGCCAGCAGCGTCACTAGCGGGGGGGCTAGCACAGATACGCAGTATTTT.

The chain links TRBV18 to TRBJ2-2, with 9 positions matching TRBD2. Unmatched junction bases numbered 6, after V lost 3 bases and J lost 7 bases. The germline gives CDR1 KGHSH, CDR2 LQKENI. This CDR3 has 15 amino acids. CDR3 amino acids: CASSPGTSSHGELFF. In nucleotides, the CDR3 is TGTGCCAGCTCACCCGGGACTAGCTCTCACGGGGAGCTGTTTTTT. The entire variable domain, with the rest obtained from reference TRBV18 and TRBJ2-2, is as follows: NAGVMQNPRHLVRRRGQEARLRCSPMKGHSHVYWYRQLPEEGLKFMVYLQKENIIDESGMPKERFSAEFPKEGPSILRIQQVVRGDSAAYFCASSPGTSSHGELFFGEGSRLTVL.

In this sample, this clone turned up many times. The V gene is TRBV11-3, the J gene TRBJ2-5; possible D gene TRBD2, 6 bases. The germline CDR1 and CDR2 sequences are SGHNT and YENEEA. The CDR3 extends over 16 amino acids. Trimming took off 2 bases at V and 2 bases at J, with 15 bases between the two ends. CDR3 region: CASSLPRDAGQETQYF. The CDR3, as DNA: TGTGCCAGCAGCTTACCCCGGGACGCGGGACAAGAGACCCAGTACTTC.

The chain is built from TRBV1 and TRBJ2-2; the table's D call TRBD2 went unverified against the DNA. TRBV1 constitutes a pseudogene. The CDR3 runs 17 residues. The CDR3 region is CASSLTSGGANTGELFF. CDR3 sequence (DNA): TGCGCCAGCAGCCTGACTAGCGGGGGAGCGAACACCGGGGAGCTGTTTTTT.

The gene calls are TRBV12-5 and TRBJ2-1; 7 bases align to TRBD1. V was clipped by 5 bases and J by 0 bases; unmatched bases: 28. Germline-derived CDR1 and CDR2 are LGHNT and FRNRAP. The CDR3 runs to 23 residues. CDR3: CASGPDQGVRLIFQQNSYNEQFF. The DNA for the CDR3 is TGTGCTAGTGGTCCCGACCAGGGGGTGAGACTTATTTTTCAACAAAACTCCTACAATGAGCAGTTCTTC.

Ten or more counts support this clone. The rearrangement joins TRBV11-3 to TRBJ2-1; 7 nucleotides align to TRBD1. Trimming took 5 bases from V and 7 from J; bases not matched to a gene: 11. The V gene's germline CDR1 is SGHNT and CDR2 YENEEA. The CDR3 totals 15 residues. In DNA form, the CDR3 reads TGTGCCAGCAGCCTAGTTGCCGGGACAGATAATGAGCAGTTCTTC. It is translated as CASSLVAGTDNEQFF.

This chain joins TRBV7-1 and TRBJ2-1, with TRBD2 as a possible D gene (5 bases). TRBV7-1 is known as an ORF, though its function is uncertain. This CDR3 contains 13 residues. V shed 8 bases and J shed 7 bases, with 15 bases lying between them. The CDR3 here is CASFFEGKNEQFF. DNA of the CDR3: TGTGCCAGCTTTTTTGAGGGTAAGAATGAGCAGTTCTTC.

The chain joins TRBV5-1 to TRBJ1-1; D uncertain. The V end lost 1 base, the J end lost 4 bases, and 11 bases lay between the germline ends. Germline lookup yields CDR1 SGHRS and CDR2 YFSETQ. This CDR3 has 14 residues. The CDR3 loop reads CASSLSWGFTEAFF. CDR3 sequence (DNA): TGCGCCAGCAGCTTGTCATGGGGATTCACTGAAGCTTTCTTT.

This clone was observed at least ten times. The CDR3 region is CASSLVLTGSADTQYF. For the CDR3, the DNA is TGTGCCAGCAGCTTAGTGTTAACGGGGAGCGCAGATACGCAGTATTTT. V is TRBV11-3 and J is TRBJ2-3, with D tentatively TRBD2 (5 bases). The CDR3 consists of 16 residues. The germline V gene has CDR1 SGHNT and CDR2 YENEEA. V lost 1 base, J lost 4 bases, and 15 bases lay in between.

This sequence joins TRBV10-2 and TRBJ2-3; maybe TRBD2 (6 bases). Germline V CDR1 and CDR2: WSHSY, SAAADI. The CDR3 loop spans 15 amino acids. V was trimmed by 10 bases and J by 2 bases, leaving 19 bases between them. This CDR3 is CATCGWGLVTDTQYF. The CDR3 nucleotides are TGCGCCACCTGCGGCTGGGGACTTGTCACAGATACGCAGTATTTT.

This chain connects TRBV6-8 to TRBJ2-7; tentatively, D is TRBD1 (6 bases). This CDR3 comprises 16 residues. Germline V gives CDR1 MNHGY, CDR2 SAAAGT. The V gene lost 5 bases and the J gene lost 3 bases, with 20 bases spanning the gap. CDR3 region: CASSEDTDGGYYEQYV. The CDR3 nucleotides are TGTGCCAGCAGTGAGGACACCGATGGGGGCTACTACGAGCAGTACGTC.

V is TRBV6-8 and J is TRBJ2-3, with 9 bases fitting TRBD2. This CDR3 contains 15 residues. J gave up 4 bases and V 4 bases, and 6 bases lay outside the gene matches. Germline values: CDR1 MNHGY, CDR2 SAAAGT. CDR3 sequence reads: CASSSFAGGADTQYF. Written as DNA, the CDR3 is TGTGCCAGCAGTTCCTTCGCGGGGGGGGCAGATACGCAGTATTTT.

A few counts support this clone. The chain carries TRBV28 and TRBJ2-2; D might be TRBD1 or TRBD2, each matching 6 bases. From germline, CDR1 is MDHEN and CDR2 SYDVKM. V was trimmed by 6 bases and J by 4 bases, leaving 18 bases between them. The CDR3 has 16 amino acids. Here the CDR3 DNA reads TGTGCCAGCAGCCGGGTATGGGGGGCCGGCACCGGGGAGCTGTTTTTT. It translates to CASSRVWGAGTGELFF.

The rearrangement links TRBV9 to TRBJ1-5; D unresolved. V was pared by 7 bases and J by 0 bases, with 5 bases between. The CDR3 loop spans 12 amino acids. Germline V lookup: CDR1 SGDLS, CDR2 YYNGEE. The CDR3 spells CASHSSNQPQHF. CDR3 nucleotides: TGTGCCAGCCATAGTAGCAATCAGCCCCAGCATTTT.

V usage is TRBV28 and J usage is TRBJ1-4; maybe TRBD1 (6 bases). Per germline, CDR1 MDHEN and CDR2 SYDVKM. Trimming cost V 5 bases and J 0 bases, with 7 bases left between them. The CDR3 totals 14 residues. This CDR3 is CASSGQPTNEKLFF. In DNA, the CDR3 is TGTGCCAGCAGTGGACAGCCAACTAATGAAAAACTGTTTTTT.

This clone was picked up a small number of times. The CDR3 DNA reads TGTGCCAGCAGTTTAAGTGGTTGGGGAGATACGCAGTATTTT. Translating it yields CASSLSGWGDTQYF. The chain joins TRBV28 to TRBJ2-3; D not certain. Between the trimmed V and J ends, which lost 2 bases and 5 bases, there was a span of 11 bases. Germline values: CDR1 MDHEN, CDR2 SYDVKM. The CDR3 has 14 amino acids. Together with reference TRBV28 and TRBJ2-3, the CDR3 gives the full variable domain: DVKVTQSSRYLVKRTGEKVFLECVQDMDHENMFWYRQDPGLGLRLIYFSYDVKMKEKGDIPEGYSVSREKKERFSLILESASTNQTSMYLCASSLSGWGDTQYFGPGTRLTVL.

This clone was recorded many times. The V and J genes are TRBV23-1 and TRBJ1-2; a possible D gene is TRBD1 (6 bases). TRBV23-1 is identified as an open reading frame with a role that is uncertain. CDR3 length: 13 amino acids. Trimming cost V 6 bases and J 7 bases, with 15 bases left between them. Here the CDR3 DNA reads TGCGCCAGCAGCCCTCTGGGGGCGGGTGGCTACACCTTC. It is translated as CASSPLGAGGYTF.

This chain connects TRBV18 to TRBJ1-1; 8 bases line up with TRBD1. V lost 6 bases to trimming and J lost 1 base; unmatched junction nucleotides: 4. The CDR3 has 14 amino acids. CDR1 and CDR2 from the germline V gene are KGHSH and LQKENI. CDR3 nucleotides: TGTGCCAGCTCGGGGACAGGAGCGAACACTGAAGCTTTCTTT. Amino acids: CASSGTGANTEAFF.

The chain combines TRBV5-1 with TRBJ1-2; D unclear. CDR1 SGHRS and CDR2 YFSETQ come from the germline V gene. The V and J ends lost 3 bases and 8 bases respectively, with 20 bases between them. This CDR3 spans 15 amino acids. Written as DNA, the CDR3 is TGCGCCAGCAGCTCAAAGTACACCTCACTTCAGGGCTACACCTTC. This sequence encodes CASSSKYTSLQGYTF. The whole variable domain, remainder taken from reference TRBV5-1 and TRBJ1-2, is KAGVTQTPRYLIKTRGQQVTLSCSPISGHRSVSWYQQTPGQGLQFLFEYFSETQRNKGNFPGRFSGRQFSNSRSEMNVSTLELGDSALYLCASSSKYTSLQGYTFGSGTRLTVV.

The chain employs TRBV29-1 and TRBJ2-4; 12 bases agree with TRBD1. Germline V CDR1 and CDR2: SQVTM, ANQGSEA. J gave up 9 bases and V 3 bases, and 6 bases lay outside the gene matches. The CDR3 is 14 residues long. The CDR3 nucleotides are TGCAGCGTTGAGGGACAGGGGGCCGGTGGCATTCAGTACTTC. As protein: CSVEGQGAGGIQYF.

The sample holds a few counts of this clone. The CDR3 region is CASIPGQYAETQYF. CDR3 sequence (DNA): TGTGCCAGCATCCCGGGACAGTATGCAGAGACCCAGTACTTC. The chain recombines TRBV9 with TRBJ2-5; 7 nucleotides align to TRBD1. Looked up from germline, CDR1 is SGDLS and CDR2 is YYNGEE. Germline trimming cut 6 bases from V and 4 bases from J; bases unmatched to any gene: 9. The CDR3 spans 14 residues. The whole variable domain, filled in from reference TRBV9 and TRBJ2-5, reads DSGVTQTPKHLITATGQRVTLRCSPRSGDLSVYWYQQSLDQGLQFLIQYYNGEERAKGNILERFSAQQFPDLHSELNLSSLELGDSALYFCASIPGQYAETQYFGPGTRLLVL.

The chain recombines TRBV19 with TRBJ2-7, with a weak D call TRBD1 (6 bases). CDR3 size: 13 residues. CDR1 and CDR2 from the germline V gene are LNHDA and SQIVND (reference sequence). V dropped 3 bases and J dropped 6 bases, with 12 bases sitting between them. CDR3 sequence: CASSIPVGGEQYF. The CDR3 DNA reads as TGTGCCAGTAGTATTCCCGTAGGGGGCGAGCAGTACTTC.

The V call is TRBV9, the J call TRBJ2-7; D is unclear. The CDR3 consists of 15 residues. The germline gives CDR1 SGDLS, CDR2 YYNGEE. Between the trimmed V and J ends, which lost 2 bases and 5 bases, there was a span of 17 bases. The CDR3 region has the DNA TGTGCCAGCAGCGTGATAGGGCGAGTCAACGACGAGCAGTACTTC. This encodes CASSVIGRVNDEQYF.

The chain recombines TRBV5-1 with TRBJ1-4; unclear D gene. CDR3 length equals 15 residues. V dropped 4 bases and J dropped 7 bases, with 17 bases sitting between them. Germline V gene sequence: CDR1 SGHRS, CDR2 YFSETQ. CDR3 DNA sequence: TGCGCCAGCAGCCCGGATGGGGAGGTGGGTGAAAAACTGTTTTTT. It codes for CASSPDGEVGEKLFF.

The chain is built from TRBV27 and TRBJ2-7, with 7 bases lining up with TRBD1. Germline CDR1 MNHEY, CDR2 SMNVEV (reference sequence). This CDR3 contains 13 residues. Unmatched junction bases numbered 3, after V lost 5 bases and J lost 2 bases. CDR3 coding DNA: TGTGCCAGCAGTCACGGGACAGCCTACGAGCAGTACTTC. It yields the protein CASSHGTAYEQYF.